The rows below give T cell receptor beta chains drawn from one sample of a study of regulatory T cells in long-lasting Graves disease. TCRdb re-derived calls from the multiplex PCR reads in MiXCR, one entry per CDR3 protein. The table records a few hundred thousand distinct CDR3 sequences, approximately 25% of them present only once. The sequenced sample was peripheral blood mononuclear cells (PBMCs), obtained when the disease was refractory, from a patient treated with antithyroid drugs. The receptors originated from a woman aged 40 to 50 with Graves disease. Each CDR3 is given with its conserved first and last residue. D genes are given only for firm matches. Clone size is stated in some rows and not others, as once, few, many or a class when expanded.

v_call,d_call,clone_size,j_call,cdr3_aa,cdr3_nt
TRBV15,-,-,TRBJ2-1,CATSRASSYNEQFF,TGTGCCACCAGCAGAGCCTCTAGTTACAATGAGCAGTTCTTC
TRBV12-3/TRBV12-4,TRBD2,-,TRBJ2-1,CASSIRLAGGHNEQFF,TGTGCCAGCAGTATCAGACTAGCGGGAGGTCACAATGAGCAGTTCTTC
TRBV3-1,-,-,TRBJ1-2,CASSQSLGNYGYTF,TGTGCCAGCAGCCAAAGTCTCGGTAACTATGGCTACACCTTC
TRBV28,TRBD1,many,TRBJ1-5,CASSLGGTGRNQPQHF,TGTGCCAGCAGTCTTGGGGGGACAGGGCGCAATCAGCCCCAGCATTTT
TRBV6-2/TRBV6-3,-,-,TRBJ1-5,CASTLGHYGNQPQHF,TGTGCCAGCACTCTAGGACATTATGGCAATCAGCCCCAGCATTTT
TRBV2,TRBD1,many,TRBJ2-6,CASSPGTGNGANVLTF,TGTGCCAGCAGTCCCGGGACAGGGAACGGGGCCAACGTCCTGACTTTC
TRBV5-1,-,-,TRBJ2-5,CASSFRDFGILKLLGETQYF,TGCGCCAGCAGCTTTAGGGACTTCGGCATCCTAAAACTACTCGGAGAGACCCAGTACTTC
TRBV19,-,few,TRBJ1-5,CASSIPLGLINQPQHF,TGTGCCAGTAGTATCCCCCTAGGGCTAATCAATCAGCCCCAGCATTTT
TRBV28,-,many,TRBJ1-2,CASMRSPTNYGYTF,TGTGCCAGCATGAGATCCCCTACTAACTATGGCTACACCTTC
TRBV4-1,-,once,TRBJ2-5,CASSQGLGSRQETQYF,TGCGCCAGCAGCCAAGGCTTAGGGAGTCGTCAAGAGACCCAGTACTTC